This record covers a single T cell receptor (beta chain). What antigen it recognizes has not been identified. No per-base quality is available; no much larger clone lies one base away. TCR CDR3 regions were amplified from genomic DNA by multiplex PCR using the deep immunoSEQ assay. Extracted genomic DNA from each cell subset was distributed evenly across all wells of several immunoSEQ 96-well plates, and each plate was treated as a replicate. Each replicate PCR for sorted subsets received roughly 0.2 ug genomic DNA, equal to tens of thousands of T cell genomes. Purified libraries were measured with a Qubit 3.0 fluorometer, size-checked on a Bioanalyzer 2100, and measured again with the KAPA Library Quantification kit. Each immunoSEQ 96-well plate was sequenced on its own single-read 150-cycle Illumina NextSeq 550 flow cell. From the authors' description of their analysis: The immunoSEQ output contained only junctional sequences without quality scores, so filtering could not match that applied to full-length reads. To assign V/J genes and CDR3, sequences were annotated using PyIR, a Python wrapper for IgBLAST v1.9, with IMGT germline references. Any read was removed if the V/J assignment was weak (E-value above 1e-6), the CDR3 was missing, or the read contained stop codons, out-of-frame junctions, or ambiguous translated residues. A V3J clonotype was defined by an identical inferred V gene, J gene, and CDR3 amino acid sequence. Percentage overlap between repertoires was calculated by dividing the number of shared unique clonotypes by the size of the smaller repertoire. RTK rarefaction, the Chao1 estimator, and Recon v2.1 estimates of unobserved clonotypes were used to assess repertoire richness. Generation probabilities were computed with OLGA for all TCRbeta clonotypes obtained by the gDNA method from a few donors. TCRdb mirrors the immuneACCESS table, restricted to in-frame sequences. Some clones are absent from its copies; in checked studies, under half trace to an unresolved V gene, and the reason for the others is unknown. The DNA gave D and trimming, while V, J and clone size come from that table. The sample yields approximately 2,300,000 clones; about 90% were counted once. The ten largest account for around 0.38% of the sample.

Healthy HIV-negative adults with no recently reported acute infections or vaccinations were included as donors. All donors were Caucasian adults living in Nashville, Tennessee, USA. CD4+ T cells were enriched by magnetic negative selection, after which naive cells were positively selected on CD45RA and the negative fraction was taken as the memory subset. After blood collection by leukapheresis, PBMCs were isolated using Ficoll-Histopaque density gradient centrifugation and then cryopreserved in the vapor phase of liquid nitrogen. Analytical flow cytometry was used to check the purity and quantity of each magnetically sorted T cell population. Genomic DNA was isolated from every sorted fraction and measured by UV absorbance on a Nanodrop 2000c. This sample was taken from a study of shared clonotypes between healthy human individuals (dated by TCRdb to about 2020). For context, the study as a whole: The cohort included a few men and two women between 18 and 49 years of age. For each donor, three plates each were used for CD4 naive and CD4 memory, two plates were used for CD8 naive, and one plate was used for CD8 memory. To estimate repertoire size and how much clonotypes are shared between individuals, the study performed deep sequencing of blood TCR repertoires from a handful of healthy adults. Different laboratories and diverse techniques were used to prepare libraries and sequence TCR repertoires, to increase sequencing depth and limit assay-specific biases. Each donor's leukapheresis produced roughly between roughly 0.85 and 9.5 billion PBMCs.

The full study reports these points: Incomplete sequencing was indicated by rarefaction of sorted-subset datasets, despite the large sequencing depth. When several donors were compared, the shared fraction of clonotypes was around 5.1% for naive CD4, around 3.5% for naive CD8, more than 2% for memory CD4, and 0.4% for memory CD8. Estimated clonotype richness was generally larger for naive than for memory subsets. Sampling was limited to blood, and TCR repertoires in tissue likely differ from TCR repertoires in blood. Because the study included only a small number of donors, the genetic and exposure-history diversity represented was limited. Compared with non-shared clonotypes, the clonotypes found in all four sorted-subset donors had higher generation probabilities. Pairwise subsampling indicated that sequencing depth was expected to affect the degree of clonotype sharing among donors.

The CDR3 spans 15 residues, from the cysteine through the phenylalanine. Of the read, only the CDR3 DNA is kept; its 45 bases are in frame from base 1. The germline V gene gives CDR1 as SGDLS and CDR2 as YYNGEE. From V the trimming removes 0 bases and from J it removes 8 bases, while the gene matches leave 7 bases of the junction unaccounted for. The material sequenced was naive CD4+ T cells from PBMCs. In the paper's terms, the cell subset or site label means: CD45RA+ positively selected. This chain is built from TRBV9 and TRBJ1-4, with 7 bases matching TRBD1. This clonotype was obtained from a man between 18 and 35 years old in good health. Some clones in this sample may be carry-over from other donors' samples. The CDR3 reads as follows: CASSVAGGGREKLFF. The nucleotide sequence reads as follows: TGTGCCAGCAGCGTAGCAGGGGGGGGAAGGGAAAAACTGTTTTTT. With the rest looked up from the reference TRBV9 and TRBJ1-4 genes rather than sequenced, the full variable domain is DSGVTQTPKHLITATGQRVTLRCSPRSGDLSVYWYQQSLDQGLQFLIQYYNGEERAKGNILERFSAQQFPDLHSELNLSSLELGDSALYFCASSVAGGGREKLFFGSGTQLSVL.